What follows is one T cell receptor beta chain and its context. CDR1 and CDR2 (germline): SGDLS, YYNGEE. The CDR3 length is 15 residues. V gave up 3 bases and J gave up 4 bases, with 16 bases separating them. As handled by the study authors: The authors estimated nucleated cell counts from reference gene primer amplification. Profiled with immunoSEQ multiplex PCR; TCRdb holds only in-frame clones, not every one. V, J and clone size derive from that table, while D and trimming were established from the DNA sequence. The data contain about 110,000 clones, around 78% of them seen just once; the ten biggest clones take up about 18%. These data come from a study of blood T cell repertoires in COVID-19. About the study: Researchers got acute and convalescent COVID-19 samples from the United States, Italy and Spain. The analysed material was cDNA or gDNA that came from T cells, B-cell-depleted T cells, or PBMCs.

The material sequenced was peripheral blood. The TCR comes from an older woman with acute or convalescent COVID-19. The chain uses TRBV9 and TRBJ2-5; perhaps TRBD1 as D (6 bases). The CDR3 nucleotides are TGTGCCAGCAGCGCACCGGACAGAAACATAGAGACCCAGTACTTC. Translating it yields CASSAPDRNIETQYF.